This TCR beta chain emerged from a study of blood T cell repertoires in COVID-19. Study as a whole: The origin of the acute and convalescent COVID-19 samples was the United States, Italy and Spain. From T cells, B-cell-depleted T cells, or PBMCs came the material, which was cDNA or gDNA.

CDR1 LGHNA and CDR2 YNFKEQ come from the germline V gene. The CDR3 has 15 residues. V shed 0 bases and J 7 bases; nucleotides not matched to a gene: 6. Per the study methods: Amplification from reference gene primers served as the basis for estimated nucleated cell counts. The assay was immunoSEQ multiplex PCR, and TCRdb's table has in-frame clones only and misses some. V and J calls and clone size come straight from that table; D and trimming were deduced from the DNA. Counted here are 200,000 to 300,000 clones, over 80% occurring once; the ten biggest clones make up around 6.8%. V gene TRBV4-2 combines with J gene TRBJ1-1, with TRBD1 matching 9 bases. The TCR originated in a woman aged 60-75 years with active or convalescent COVID-19. The sequenced sample consisted of peripheral blood. The CDR3 reads CASSQDYGDRDEAFF. CDR3 DNA: TGTGCCAGCAGCCAAGATTACGGGGACAGGGATGAAGCTTTCTTT.